The 27 T cell receptor beta chains listed next were all sequenced from one sample in a study of T cells in localized non-small cell lung cancer. Sequenced by immunoSEQ multiplex PCR; TCRdb stores in-frame clones only, minus some. The top ten clones hold approximately 5.1% of a sample with 20,000 to 30,000 clones, approximately 84% of them seen once. Material: PBMCs, obtained before any cancer treatment. The receptors come from a man aged 35-69 years with stage II lung adenocarcinoma.

CDR3 residues: CASSTGTGNMNTEAFF. CDR3 coding DNA: TGTGCCAGCAGTACCGGGACAGGGAACATGAACACTGAAGCTTTCTTT. The chain combines TRBV27 with TRBJ1-1; TRBD1 matches at 9 bases. Germline values: CDR1 MNHEY, CDR2 SMNVEV (reference sequence). V lost 5 bases and J lost 0; bases outside the gene matches: 7. This CDR3 region has 16 residues.

The gene calls are TRBV5-4 and TRBJ2-2; the match to TRBD2 covers 10 bases. J gave up 4 bases and V 4 bases, and 4 bases lay outside the gene matches. Germline loops: CDR1 SGHNT, CDR2 YYREEE (reference sequence). The CDR3 runs to 15 residues. The CDR3 DNA reads TGTGCCAGCAGCCGGACTAGCGGCTCCACCGGGGAGCTGTTTTTT. This sequence encodes CASSRTSGSTGELFF.

The chain employs TRBV7-3 and TRBJ2-3; 8 nucleotides agree with TRBD2. There are 15 residues in the CDR3. The V gene's germline CDR1 is SGHTA and CDR2 FQGTGA. Trimming removed 5 bases from V and 0 bases from J; junction bases left unmatched: 4. The CDR3 DNA is TGTGCCAGCAGCCGGACTAGCTCTAGCACAGATACGCAGTATTTT. Translated, it gives CASSRTSSSTDTQYF.

The J gene is TRBJ1-2, the V gene TRBV6-6; TRBD1 aligns across 9 bases. Unmatched junction bases numbered 5, after V lost 6 bases and J lost 6 bases. Germline V gives CDR1 MNHNY, CDR2 SVGAGI (reference sequence). The CDR3 is made up of 13 amino acids. CDR3 in amino acids: CASRDRGENGYTF. DNA for the CDR3: TGTGCCAGCAGGGACAGGGGTGAAAATGGCTACACCTTC.

The chain recombines TRBV28 with TRBJ1-3; 7 nucleotides line up with TRBD1. With V trimmed by 4 bases and J by 8 bases, 8 bases remained unmatched. The length of the CDR3 is 14 residues. From germline, CDR1 is MDHEN and CDR2 SYDVKM. The chain's CDR3 is CASSSGGAQDTIYF. The DNA of the CDR3 is TGTGCCAGCAGTTCAGGGGGGGCTCAAGACACCATATATTTT.

The chain links TRBV6-1 to TRBJ2-3, with TRBD2 matching over 11 bases. This CDR3 is 16 amino acids long. The germline gives CDR1 MNHNS, CDR2 SASEGT. V lost 4 bases and J lost 0; bases outside the gene matches: 3. Here the CDR3 reads CASSGGTSGSTDTQYF. CDR3 in DNA: TGTGCCAGCAGTGGTGGGACTAGCGGCAGCACAGATACGCAGTATTTT.

This clone has a single count. The V gene is TRBV4-1, the J gene TRBJ2-2; D may be TRBD1 (5 bases). CDR1 and CDR2 from the germline V gene are MGHRA and YSYEKL. V lost 6 bases to trimming and J lost 6 bases, with 5 bases between them. The CDR3 consists of 11 residues. In DNA form, the CDR3 reads TGCGCCAGCAGAGGGGCCGGGGAGCTGTTTTTT. Protein: CASRGAGELFF.

V and J are TRBV25-1 and TRBJ2-1, with 11 bases lining up with TRBD2. The germline V gene has CDR1 MGHDK and CDR2 SYGVNS. This CDR3 is 14 amino acids long. Trimming at V came to 8 bases and at J to 7 bases, leaving 7 bases not matched to a gene. CDR3 loop: CASSLAGAWNEQFF. The CDR3 DNA reads TGTGCCAGCTCACTAGCGGGAGCATGGAATGAGCAGTTCTTC.

This clone was counted once. This chain uses TRBV19 with TRBJ2-7; no definite D call. Germline V gene sequence: CDR1 LNHDA, CDR2 SQIVND (reference sequence). The CDR3 spans 12 residues. Trimming stripped 4 bases from V and 3 bases from J, with 7 bases between. The CDR3 nucleotides read TGTGCCAGTAGTAGGATCGGCTACGAGCAGTACTTC. As protein: CASSRIGYEQYF.

The chain recombines TRBV5-8 with TRBJ2-3; TRBD2 is a possible D gene (5 bases). V was cut by 4 bases and J by 2 bases, with 17 bases left in between. Germline V lookup: CDR1 SGHTS, CDR2 YDEGEE. This CDR3 has 16 amino acids. The CDR3 DNA is TGTGCCAGCAGCCAAGGACTCAATGATTACACAGATACGCAGTATTTT. Translation: CASSQGLNDYTDTQYF.

This chain connects TRBV18 to TRBJ1-1; no clear D gene. Germline V gene data show CDR1 as KGHSH and CDR2 as LQKENI. The length of the CDR3 is 17 residues. The germline V and J ends were trimmed by 3 bases and 8 bases, with 25 bases remaining between them. The CDR3 reads CASSPTSPEGVGLEAFF. In nucleotides, the CDR3 is TGTGCCAGCTCACCCACTTCCCCGGAAGGAGTTGGTTTAGAAGCTTTCTTT.

This clone was seen a few times. The CDR3 DNA sequence: TGTGCCAGCAGTGAAGGAGATTACGGCACTGAAGCTTTCTTT. It codes for CASSEGDYGTEAFF. V usage is TRBV2 and J usage is TRBJ1-1, with unresolved D. Trimming stripped 1 base from V and 4 bases from J, with 10 bases between. CDR1 and CDR2 (germline): SNHLY, FYNNEI. The CDR3 runs 14 residues.

CDR3 sequence (DNA): TGTGCCAGCAGCTTAGGCTCGGGGAATGGCTACACCTTC. It codes for CASSLGSGNGYTF. The rearrangement links TRBV7-9 to TRBJ1-2; D is uncertain. Germline CDR1 and CDR2: SEHNR and FQNEAQ (reference sequence). V shed 1 base and J shed 6 bases, with 9 bases lying between them. The CDR3 spans 13 residues.

J is TRBJ2-1 and V is TRBV7-2; 15 bases are a match to TRBD2. This CDR3 has 14 amino acids. CDR1 is SGHTA, CDR2 FQGNSA, per germline. Trimming took 5 bases from V and 9 from J; bases not matched to a gene: 2. CDR3 amino acids: CASSRGLAGGEQFF. CDR3 sequence (DNA): TGTGCCAGCAGCCGGGGACTAGCGGGAGGTGAGCAGTTCTTC. Based on the CDR3 plus reference TRBV7-2 and TRBJ2-1, the full variable domain is GAGVSQSPSNKVTEKGKDVELRCDPISGHTALYWYRQSLGQGLEFLIYFQGNSAPDKSGLPSDRFSAERTGGSVSTLTIQRTQQEDSAVYLCASSRGLAGGEQFFGPGTRLTVL.

This clone was seen more than once but under ten times. V and J are TRBV20-1 and TRBJ2-3, with TRBD2 identical over 7 bases. V lost 0 bases to trimming and J lost 11 bases; unmatched junction nucleotides: 2. Germline V gives CDR1 DFQATT, CDR2 SNEGSKA (reference sequence). The CDR3 has 11 residues. The CDR3 sequence is CSARDGEGQYF. The CDR3 nucleotides are TGCAGTGCTAGAGATGGGGAGGGGCAGTATTTT.

The rearrangement links TRBV7-8 to TRBJ2-1; D not resolved. This CDR3 is built from 14 residues. The V gene's germline CDR1 is SGHVS and CDR2 FQNEAQ. Trimming left V 3 bases short and J 2 bases short, with 8 bases between. The CDR3 DNA is TGTGCCAGCAGCTTGGAAGGGACCTACAATGAGCAGTTCTTC. It yields the protein CASSLEGTYNEQFF.

CDR3 loop: CASSYPPGLATVYSSTDTQYF. Written as DNA, the CDR3 is TGTGCCAGCAGTTACCCGCCGGGACTAGCTACCGTTTATTCTAGCACAGATACGCAGTATTTT. This chain joins TRBV6-8 and TRBJ2-3; 9 bases align to TRBD2. After removal of 2 bases from V and 0 bases from J, the junction contained 18 bases not matched to a gene. This CDR3 comprises 21 residues. Germline loops: CDR1 MNHGY, CDR2 SAAAGT.

The V and J genes are TRBV19 and TRBJ2-5; 8 bases are shared with TRBD1. CDR1 LNHDA and CDR2 SQIVND come from the germline V gene (reference sequence). The CDR3 totals 15 residues. V was clipped by 6 bases and J by 2 bases; unmatched bases: 8. The DNA for the CDR3 is TGTGCCAGTAGAGGACCCGGGACAGGACAAGAGACCCAGTACTTC. Amino acid sequence: CASRGPGTGQETQYF.

In its sample, this clone is medium-sized (0.01 to 0.1%). The chain uses TRBV2 and TRBJ1-5; 7 bases align to TRBD1. Trimming at V came to 4 bases and at J to 0 bases, leaving 9 bases not matched to a gene. This CDR3 has 17 residues. Germline CDR1 reads SNHLY; CDR2 reads FYNNEI. Here the CDR3 DNA reads TGTGCCAGCAGTGTTGGACAGGCACTCTTTAGCAATCAGCCCCAGCATTTT. It is translated as CASSVGQALFSNQPQHF.

J is TRBJ1-2 and V is TRBV6-5; 10 positions match TRBD1. The CDR3 consists of 15 residues. Trimming cost V 2 bases and J 8 bases; bases outside gene matches: 8. The germline gives CDR1 MNHEY, CDR2 SVGAGI. CDR3 sequence: CASSYRDRGSWGYTF. Written as DNA, the CDR3 is TGTGCCAGCAGTTACAGGGACAGGGGTTCTTGGGGCTACACCTTC.

The gene calls are TRBV5-8 and TRBJ2-1; possible D gene TRBD2, 5 bases. V was shortened by 1 base and J by 0 bases, with 14 bases between the two germline ends. The length of the CDR3 is 17 residues. Germline V gives CDR1 SGHTS, CDR2 YDEGEE. The CDR3 region is CASSLSPREPSYNEQFF. The CDR3 DNA is TGTGCCAGCAGCTTGAGTCCTAGGGAGCCCTCCTACAATGAGCAGTTCTTC.

The V and J genes are TRBV2 and TRBJ1-2; D not certain. The CDR3 totals 13 residues. Trimming took 10 bases from V and 3 from J, leaving 15 bases between them. Germline values: CDR1 SNHLY, CDR2 FYNNEI. The CDR3 reads CATYIKEHYGYTF. The CDR3 DNA reads as TGTGCCACCTATATAAAAGAACACTATGGCTACACCTTC.

The rearrangement links TRBV14 to TRBJ1-5; the D is unclear. V gave up 1 base and J gave up 7 bases, with 8 bases separating them. CDR1 is SGHDN and CDR2 is FVKESK in the germline V gene. The CDR3 loop spans 13 amino acids. DNA for the CDR3: TGTGCCAGCAGCCAAGGTCTCGGGCAGCCCCAGCATTTT. Protein: CASSQGLGQPQHF. The variable domain in full, with the rest retrieved from reference TRBV14 and TRBJ1-5, is EAGVTQFPSHSVIEKGQTVTLRCDPISGHDNLYWYRRVMGKEIKFLLHFVKESKQDESGMPNNRFLAERTGGTYSTLKVQPAELEDSGVYFCASSQGLGQPQHFGDGTRLSIL.

This clone appeared a single time. The chain couples TRBV19 to TRBJ2-3; the match to TRBD1 covers 11 bases. This CDR3 has 16 residues. From germline, CDR1 is LNHDA and CDR2 SQIVND (reference sequence). V was clipped by 6 bases and J by 5 bases; unmatched bases: 10. The CDR3 reads CASRDPGQGVGDTQYF. DNA of the CDR3: TGTGCCAGTAGAGACCCGGGACAGGGGGTTGGAGATACGCAGTATTTT.

The V call is TRBV9, the J call TRBJ1-1; D uncertain. CDR1 and CDR2 from the germline V gene are SGDLS and YYNGEE. The V end was cut by 3 bases, the J end by 3 bases, with 24 bases between. CDR3 size: 18 residues. CDR3 protein: CASSDDPWAARSDTEAFF. The CDR3 DNA follows: TGTGCCAGCAGCGACGACCCTTGGGCCGCTAGAAGTGACACTGAAGCTTTCTTT.

The chain joins TRBV4-1 to TRBJ1-2; D gene unclear. The V gene's germline CDR1 is MGHRA and CDR2 YSYEKL. Trimming took off 4 bases at V and 5 bases at J, with 11 bases between the two ends. CDR3 length equals 13 residues. The CDR3 protein is CASSLALSYGYTF. The CDR3, as DNA: TGCGCCAGCAGCCTGGCCTTATCTTATGGCTACACCTTC.

This clone occurred once. The chain couples TRBV29-1 to TRBJ2-1; weak D call: TRBD1 (7 bases). Trimming shortened V by 1 base and J by 5 bases, and 24 bases separated the two germline ends. From germline, CDR1 is SQVTM and CDR2 ANQGSEA. The length of the CDR3 is 18 residues. CDR3 residues: CSVEGQGDSWRENNEQFF. The CDR3 coding sequence is TGCAGCGTTGAAGGGCAGGGGGACTCGTGGCGGGAAAACAATGAGCAGTTCTTC.